This T cell receptor (beta chain) stems from a study of blood T cell repertoires in COVID-19. Overall study: COVID-19 samples from acute and convalescent phases originated in the United States, Italy and Spain. The cDNA or gDNA used as material had been derived from T cells, B-cell-depleted T cells, or PBMCs.

The ends lost 10 bases at V and 3 bases at J; junction bases unmatched: 9. This CDR3 comprises 15 residues. Germline CDR1 and CDR2: SEHNR and FQNEAQ (reference sequence). How the authors handled the data: Estimation of nucleated cell counts was performed using reference gene primer amplification. Sequenced by immunoSEQ multiplex PCR; TCRdb stores in-frame clones only, minus some. Clone size and the V and J calls come from that table; the DNA yielded D and trimming. The repertoire holds some 460,000 clones, with more than 85% as singletons. The source is a woman aged 25-40 years with acute or convalescent COVID-19. The gene calls are TRBV7-9 and TRBJ1-1; 12 bases map to TRBD1. The sample comprised peripheral blood. CDR3 DNA: TGTGCCATCCCCGGGACAGGGGGCGATTACACTGAAGCTTTCTTT. Translation gives CAIPGTGGDYTEAFF.